This T cell receptor beta chain stems from a study of control samples from healthy donors and cancer patients. Measured with immunoSEQ multiplex PCR; TCRdb has only the in-frame clones, and not every one. The table has about 140,000 clones, 90% to 95% seen once. This clone was picked up one time. The V end was cut by 0 bases, the J end by 3 bases, with 5 bases between. Germline V gene data show CDR1 as SGHRS and CDR2 as YFSETQ. This CDR3 region has 13 residues. Source material: blood. The receptor was isolated from a man in his forties in good health. This rearrangement joins TRBV5-1 to TRBJ2-3; D is unclear. This CDR3 reads CASSLETTDTQYF. The CDR3 DNA is TGCGCCAGCAGCTTGGAGACAACAGATACGCAGTATTTT.